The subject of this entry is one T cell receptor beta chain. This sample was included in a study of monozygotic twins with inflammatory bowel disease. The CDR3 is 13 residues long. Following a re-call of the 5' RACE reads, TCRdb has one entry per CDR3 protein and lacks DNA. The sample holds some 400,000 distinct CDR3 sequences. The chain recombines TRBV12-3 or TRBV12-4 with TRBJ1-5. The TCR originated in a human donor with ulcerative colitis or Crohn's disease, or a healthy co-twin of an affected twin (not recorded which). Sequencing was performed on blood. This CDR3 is CASSFAENQPQHF.